Presented here are 31 T cell receptor beta chains from one specimen sequenced in a study of PD-1 and CTLA-4 blockade in melanoma. Assay: immunoSEQ multiplex PCR; the TCRdb copy retains only in-frame clones and omits some. The data hold 9,000 to 13,000 clones, with about four fifths observed a single time. The material was CD8+ T cells from peripheral blood, obtained from a patient given anti-PD-1 treatment. These receptors were obtained from a human donor with melanoma.

For the CDR3, the DNA is TGTGCCAGCGGGGACGCCAACACCGGGGAGCTGTTTTTT. Translated: CASGDANTGELFF. The gene calls are TRBV6-6 and TRBJ2-2, with D perhaps being TRBD1 or TRBD2 (5 bases each). V lost 8 bases to trimming and J lost 2 bases, with 9 bases between them. The CDR3 is 13 amino acids. Germline V gives CDR1 MNHNY, CDR2 SVGAGI (reference sequence).

This sequence joins TRBV7-9 and TRBJ2-1, with D hard to call. V lost 5 bases and J 0 bases, leaving 11 bases between the germline ends. There are 15 residues in the CDR3. Germline CDR1 and CDR2: SEHNR and FQNEAQ (reference sequence). CDR3 nucleotides: TGTGCCAGCAGCAACCAGGCTAGCTCCTACAATGAGCAGTTCTTC. It is translated as CASSNQASSYNEQFF.

A word on this clone: The junction and the germline gene differ at one end; a read error may be behind it. The J gene is TRBJ2-3, the V gene TRBV5-1, with 8 positions matching TRBD2. The CDR3 covers 15 residues. Germline V lookup: CDR1 SGHRS, CDR2 YFSETQ. CDR3 bases: TGCGCCAGCAACTTGGTCGGGGGGGCCCCAGATACGCAGTATTTT. This translates into CASNLVGGAPDTQYF.

This chain uses TRBV9 with TRBJ2-7, with TRBD2 as a possible D gene (5 bases). The ends were cut back, 4 bases at V and 2 bases at J, with 13 bases in the middle. Germline V gives CDR1 SGDLS, CDR2 YYNGEE. CDR3 length: 14 residues. This chain's CDR3 is CASSPPSGTYEQYF. CDR3 coding DNA: TGTGCCAGCAGCCCCCCGTCGGGAACCTACGAGCAGTACTTC.

A single count supports this clone. V is TRBV9 and J is TRBJ1-5, with 9 bases aligning to TRBD1. Germline assignment: CDR1 SGDLS and CDR2 YYNGEE. Unmatched junction bases numbered 7, after V lost 0 bases and J lost 6 bases. This CDR3 has 16 amino acids. CDR3 coding DNA: TGTGCCAGCAGCGTAGGCCCGACAGGGGGTTCTCAGCCCCAGCATTTT. Residues: CASSVGPTGGSQPQHF.

This chain links TRBV6-2 or TRBV6-3 with TRBJ2-3; 9 bases fit TRBD2. The CDR3 spans 15 residues. V gave up 3 bases and J gave up 1 base; unmatched junction bases: 2. Looked up from germline, CDR1 is MNHEY and CDR2 is SVGEGT. CDR3 protein: CASSYLAGGTDTQYF. The CDR3 DNA reads as TGTGCCAGCAGTTATTTAGCGGGGGGCACAGATACGCAGTATTTT.

The rearrangement joins TRBV7-6 to TRBJ2-1; TRBD2 aligns across 10 bases. The junction had 18 bases not matched to a gene; V was cut back by 5 bases and J by 5 bases. Germline lookup yields CDR1 SGHVS and CDR2 FNYEAQ. The CDR3 is 19 amino acids. The CDR3 DNA is TGTGCCAGCAGCCTCGAGGGGTCGGCTAGCGGGAGAATCCACAATGAGCAGTTCTTC. Translated, it gives CASSLEGSASGRIHNEQFF. The full variable domain, its missing parts supplied by reference TRBV7-6 and TRBJ2-1, is GAGVSQSPRYKVTKRGQDVALRCDPISGHVSLYWYRQALGQGPEFLTYFNYEAQQDKSGLPNDRFSAERPEGSISTLTIQRTEQRDSAMYRCASSLEGSASGRIHNEQFFGPGTRLTVL.

This chain joins TRBV27 and TRBJ2-1; no firm D call. This CDR3 has 13 residues. Trimming cost V 3 bases and J 3 bases, with 6 bases left between them. Germline CDR1 and CDR2: MNHEY and SMNVEV (reference sequence). The CDR3 DNA follows: TGTGCCAGCAGTTTGATGAACTACAATGAGCAGTTCTTC. Translation: CASSLMNYNEQFF.

The chain recombines TRBV5-6 with TRBJ2-5; the D gene could be TRBD1 or TRBD2 (5 bases each). CDR1 SGHDT and CDR2 YYEEEE come from the germline V gene. CDR3 length equals 16 residues. V was shortened by 3 bases and J by 5 bases, with 20 bases between the two germline ends. CDR3 in DNA: TGTGCCAGCAGCTCCCGGGGCCTAGATTGGGGGGAGACCCAGTACTTC. Its protein is CASSSRGLDWGETQYF. The complete variable domain, with remaining parts taken from reference TRBV5-6 and TRBJ2-5, reads DAGVTQSPTHLIKTRGQQVTLRCSPKSGHDTVSWYQQALGQGPQFIFQYYEEEERQRGNFPDRFSGHQFPNYSSELNVNALLLGDSALYLCASSSRGLDWGETQYFGPGTRLLVL.

This chain uses TRBV3-1 (or the pseudogene TRBV3-2) with TRBJ2-1, with TRBD2 as a possible D gene (7 bases). Germline values: CDR1 LGHDT, CDR2 YNNKEL (reference sequence). The CDR3 totals 17 residues. V shed 2 bases and J shed 0 bases, with 14 bases lying between them. This CDR3 is CASSQHRGGASYNEQFF. The CDR3 region has the DNA TGTGCCAGCAGCCAACATAGGGGGGGGGCCTCCTACAATGAGCAGTTCTTC.

This clone occurred a few times. The genes are TRBV27 and TRBJ2-3; tentatively, D is TRBD2 (6 bases). With 4 bases removed from V and 4 bases from J, the gap between germline ends came to 15 bases. In germline, CDR1 is MNHEY, CDR2 SMNVEV (reference sequence). This CDR3 is 15 amino acids long. The CDR3 sequence: CASSSPSTGADTQYF. Written as DNA, the CDR3 is TGTGCCAGCAGTTCCCCTTCGACGGGGGCAGATACGCAGTATTTT.

In this sample, this clone turned up a few times. The chain combines TRBV7-9 with TRBJ1-5; TRBD1 agrees at 9 bases. V lost 5 bases to trimming and J lost 1 base; unmatched junction nucleotides: 12. The CDR3 has 18 residues. Germline CDR1 reads SEHNR; CDR2 reads FQNEAQ (reference sequence). The chain's CDR3 is CASSISGTGSMSNQPQHF. In nucleotides, the CDR3 is TGTGCCAGCAGCATCTCCGGGACAGGGTCTATGAGCAATCAGCCCCAGCATTTT. Using reference TRBV7-9 and TRBJ1-5 for the parts outside the CDR3, the full variable domain is DTGVSQNPRHKITKRGQNVTFRCDPISEHNRLYWYRQTLGQGPEFLTYFQNEAQLEKSRLLSDRFSAERPKGSFSTLEIQRTEQGDSAMYLCASSISGTGSMSNQPQHFGDGTRLSIL.

This chain joins TRBV5-1 and TRBJ2-7, with 9 bases identical to TRBD1. Trimming took 4 bases from V and 1 from J; bases not matched to a gene: 12. The CDR3 is 17 residues long. Germline V gene data show CDR1 as SGHRS and CDR2 as YFSETQ. As DNA, the CDR3 is TGCGCCAGCAGCCCATATCCGTCGGGACAGGGATCCTACGAGCAGTACTTC. Its protein product is CASSPYPSGQGSYEQYF.

The J gene is TRBJ1-1, the V gene TRBV27; a weak D match, TRBD1 (5 bases). The germline V and J ends were trimmed by 2 bases and 2 bases, with 9 bases remaining between them. Germline V gene sequence: CDR1 MNHEY, CDR2 SMNVEV (reference sequence). The CDR3 covers 14 residues. The DNA for the CDR3 is TGTGCCAGCAGTTTAACCCAGGGTAACACTGAAGCTTTCTTT. Its translation: CASSLTQGNTEAFF.

This chain uses TRBV6-1 with TRBJ2-3; D is undetermined. The germline V and J ends were trimmed by 2 bases and 4 bases, with 7 bases remaining between them. The germline V gene has CDR1 MNHNS and CDR2 SASEGT. There are 13 residues in the CDR3. The CDR3 protein is CASSESPPDTQYF. The CDR3 DNA is TGTGCCAGCAGTGAAAGCCCGCCAGATACGCAGTATTTT.

The rearrangement uses TRBV2 and TRBJ2-5; D may correspond to TRBD1 or TRBD2 (5 bases each). The CDR3 has 15 amino acids. Germline CDR1 is SNHLY and CDR2 is FYNNEI. V lost 3 bases and J 5 bases, leaving 16 bases between the germline ends. The CDR3 nucleotides read TGTGCCAGCAGTGATGAAAGGGACCCCTGGGAGACCCAGTACTTC. Protein product: CASSDERDPWETQYF.

This chain links TRBV6-5 with TRBJ2-7; D uncertain. The germline CDR1 and CDR2 sequences are MNHEY and SVGAGI. The CDR3 is 13 residues long. The germline V and J ends were trimmed by 3 bases and 5 bases, with 11 bases remaining between them. CDR3 sequence (DNA): TGTGCCAGCAGTTATGTGCCCCGGGACGAGCAGTACTTC. This gives the protein CASSYVPRDEQYF.

This chain joins TRBV9 and TRBJ2-2, with a tentative D call TRBD1 (6 bases). The CDR3 extends over 14 amino acids. The germline CDR1 and CDR2 sequences are SGDLS and YYNGEE. Trimming took 2 bases from V and 6 from J, leaving 11 bases between them. The CDR3 DNA sequence: TGTGCCAGCAGCGTTAACAGGGATCCCGGGGAGCTGTTTTTT. Translation: CASSVNRDPGELFF. Variable domain in full (rest from reference TRBV9 and TRBJ2-2): DSGVTQTPKHLITATGQRVTLRCSPRSGDLSVYWYQQSLDQGLQFLIQYYNGEERAKGNILERFSAQQFPDLHSELNLSSLELGDSALYFCASSVNRDPGELFFGEGSRLTVL.

This chain uses TRBV7-2 with TRBJ1-5; 7 bases agree with TRBD1. J was trimmed by 4 bases and V by 3 bases; bases with no gene match: 6. This CDR3 is 15 amino acids long. The germline CDR1 and CDR2 sequences are SGHTA and FQGNSA. The CDR3 sequence: CASSFTGERNQPQHF. CDR3 DNA sequence: TGTGCCAGCAGCTTTACAGGGGAGCGGAATCAGCCCCAGCATTTT. Full variable domain (outside the CDR3, taken from reference TRBV7-2 and TRBJ1-5): GAGVSQSPSNKVTEKGKDVELRCDPISGHTALYWYRQSLGQGLEFLIYFQGNSAPDKSGLPSDRFSAERTGGSVSTLTIQRTQQEDSAVYLCASSFTGERNQPQHFGDGTRLSIL.

The chain is built from TRBV6-1 and TRBJ2-7; either TRBD1 or TRBD2 may fit D (6 bases each). The CDR3 contains 14 residues. V shed 0 bases and J shed 4 bases, with 10 bases lying between them. CDR1 is MNHNS and CDR2 is SASEGT in the germline V gene. The CDR3 DNA is TGTGCCAGCAGTGAAGCTGAAGGGGGGTACGAGCAGTACTTC. Translated: CASSEAEGGYEQYF.

The chain joins TRBV7-8 to TRBJ1-5; D is possibly TRBD1 (6 bases). The CDR3 sequence is 15 residues long. CDR1 is SGHVS and CDR2 is FQNEAQ in the germline V gene. V shed 1 base and J shed 6 bases, with 13 bases lying between them. The CDR3 sequence is CASSLERGASQPQHF. CDR3 coding DNA: TGTGCCAGCAGCTTAGAACGGGGGGCAAGTCAGCCCCAGCATTTT.

The chain has TRBV6-2 or TRBV6-3 and TRBJ2-7; D is perhaps TRBD2 (6 bases). This CDR3 spans 13 amino acids. Trimming took 6 bases from V and 0 from J, leaving 9 bases between them. Germline lookup yields CDR1 MNHEY and CDR2 SVGEGT. CDR3 sequence: CASSLGLSYEQYF. For the CDR3, the DNA is TGTGCCAGCAGCCTGGGACTCTCCTACGAGCAGTACTTC.

This clone is medium-sized within its sample. The chain recombines TRBV5-8 with TRBJ2-3; D not certain. The CDR3 contains 14 residues. The germline V and J ends were trimmed by 1 base and 1 base, with 7 bases remaining between them. CDR1 and CDR2 (germline): SGHTS, YDEGEE. This chain's CDR3 is CASSLTERTDTQYF. The DNA for the CDR3 is TGTGCCAGCAGCTTGACGGAACGCACAGATACGCAGTATTTT.

The chain couples TRBV19 to TRBJ2-3, with 7 bases that match TRBD1. Trimming removed 2 bases from V and 1 base from J; junction bases left unmatched: 0. CDR3 length equals 14 residues. The germline V gene encodes CDR1 LNHDA and CDR2 SQIVND (reference sequence). The CDR3 nucleotides read TGTGCCAGTAGTATAACAGGGGGCACAGATACGCAGTATTTT. Translating gives CASSITGGTDTQYF.

V usage is TRBV4-2 and J usage is TRBJ2-1; 15 nucleotides align to TRBD2. The J segment lost 6 bases and the V segment lost 0 bases, leaving 9 bases of the junction unmatched. The germline V gene encodes CDR1 LGHNA and CDR2 YNFKEQ. The CDR3 runs 19 residues. CDR3 coding DNA: TGTGCCAGCAGCCAAGATCCGGGACTAGCGGGAGGCTTAGGCAATGAGCAGTTCTTC. Translated, it gives CASSQDPGLAGGLGNEQFF.

The rearrangement uses TRBV13 and TRBJ2-1, with D possibly being TRBD1 (5 bases). CDR1 and CDR2 from the germline V gene are PRHDT and FYEKMQ (reference sequence). Trimming took off 4 bases at V and 4 bases at J, with 8 bases between the two ends. The length of the CDR3 is 13 residues. This CDR3 reads CASSWTNYNEQFF. CDR3 DNA: TGTGCCAGCAGCTGGACAAATTACAATGAGCAGTTCTTC.

J is TRBJ2-3 and V is TRBV12-3 or TRBV12-4, with D uncertain. Deletions cut 5 bases from V and 0 bases from J, with 3 bases between. The CDR3 loop spans 12 amino acids. The CDR3 region is CASSGSTDTQYF. CDR3 nucleotides: TGTGCCAGCAGTGGTAGCACAGATACGCAGTATTTT.

V gene TRBV5-6 combines with J gene TRBJ2-5, with 8 bases lining up with TRBD1. In germline, CDR1 is SGHDT, CDR2 YYEEEE. J lost 4 bases, V lost 4 bases, and 3 bases had no gene match. The CDR3 covers 13 residues. CDR3: CASSATGGETQYF. CDR3 in DNA: TGTGCCAGCAGCGCAACAGGGGGAGAGACCCAGTACTTC.

As concerns this clone: The junction shows a germline mismatch at one end, possibly a read error. The V gene is TRBV7-7, the J gene TRBJ2-3; TRBD2 matches at 9 bases. The CDR3 contains 14 residues. The germline CDR1 and CDR2 sequences are SSHAT and FNYEAQ (reference sequence). CDR3 protein: CASSLVAGADTQYF. The CDR3 region has the DNA TGTGCTAGCAGCTTAGTAGCGGGGGCGGATACGCAGTATTTT. The complete variable domain, with remaining parts taken from reference TRBV7-7 and TRBJ2-3, reads GAGVSQSPRYKVTKRGQDVTLRCDPISSHATLYWYQQALGQGPEFLTYFNYEAQPDKSGLPSDRFSAERPEGSISTLTIQRTEQRDSAMYRCASSLVAGADTQYFGPGTRLTVL.

This chain connects TRBV29-1 to TRBJ2-2, with 16 bases aligning to TRBD2. Unmatched junction bases numbered 7, after V lost 7 bases and J lost 5 bases. CDR3 size: 16 residues. Germline loops: CDR1 SQVTM, CDR2 ANQGSEA. The CDR3 reads CSASGTSGGATGELFF. DNA of the CDR3: TGCAGCGCCTCCGGGACTAGCGGGGGGGCGACCGGGGAGCTGTTTTTT.

J is TRBJ1-1 and V is TRBV11-2; no firm D call. Trimming removed 5 bases from V and 6 bases from J, with 16 bases in between. Germline V lookup: CDR1 SGHAT, CDR2 FQNNGV. The CDR3 covers 14 residues. CDR3 loop: CASSLSVMSSEAFF. Here the CDR3 DNA reads TGTGCCAGCAGCCTGTCGGTGATGAGCTCTGAAGCTTTCTTT.